This T cell receptor (beta chain) was obtained from a study of PD-1 blockade in classical Hodgkin lymphoma (TCRdb year 2020). About the investigation overall: Nivolumab dosing was 3 mg/kg intravenously every 2 weeks, continuing until either disease progression or unacceptable toxicity. The study used CyTOF and TCR beta sequencing to define a peripheral blood immune signature of response to PD-1 blockade in classical Hodgkin lymphoma. Overall study results and their limits: Diversity was lower in patients who began nivolumab less than 1 year after ASCT, so these patients were left out of later analyses to avoid confounding by immune reconstitution. The study was limited to a single clinical trial cohort, and causes of repertoire differences, possibly disease activity or prior therapy, remained undefined. Baseline TCR diversity was reported to be lower in newly diagnosed patients than in healthy donors and to be lower still in relapsed/refractory patients. A significant rise by C4D1 was seen in CD4+ but not CD8+ TCR diversity (p=0.0027 vs p=0.16), with the rise being most apparent in complete responders (p=0.02). Trial patients with a complete response had baseline diversity similar to that of newly diagnosed patients, while partial responders and progressors had significantly lower diversity.

Unmatched junction bases come to 11, with V trimmed by 3 bases and J by 3 bases. CDR1 and CDR2 were assigned from the germline V gene as MDHEN and SYDVKM. The CDR3 covers 17 residues, taking in both the cysteine and the phenylalanine. Only the CDR3 DNA is retained, 51 bases long and in frame from the first base. The Qiagen DNeasy kit was used to extract genomic DNA both from unsorted PBMCs and from the negatively selected CD4+ and CD8+ fractions. Using primers that anneal to V and J segments, immunoSEQ multiplex PCR amplified the TCR beta CDR3 regions. A synthetic immune receptor repertoire was used to minimize amplification bias, and any residual bias was removed computationally once sequencing was done. Regarding the original processing steps: Custom Python scripts were used to quantify repertoire diversity as the Shannon entropy index. Unsorted, CD4+ and CD8+ repertoires were analyzed separately, except for combined analyses in which CD4+ and CD8+ sequences were merged in silico. Clonal expansion was defined as at least a 2-fold frequency increase after treatment relative to C1D1, with a pseudocount of 0.5 for undetected baseline clones. Singleton clones were defined as clones with 0 or 1 copy at C1D1, and non-singleton clones were defined as clones with 2 or more copies. By matching protein sequences in sorted samples from the same patient, clones expanded in unsorted samples were annotated as CD4+, CD8+ or unknown. Diversity changes from C1D1 to C4D1 were tested in paired samples using Wilcoxon tests. The table comes from immuneACCESS by way of TCRdb, which keeps in-frame sequences with V and J called. Part of the clones is missing from these tables; in studies checked, under half for an unresolved V gene and the rest for unknown reasons. V and J calls and clone size are copied from that table; D and trimming were computed from the DNA. The sample table holds about 21,000 clones, of which about 64% were seen once. The top ten clones comprise approximately 6% of the sample.

Taken with the paper, the label for time point translates to: cycle 1 day 1 (C1D1), immediately before nivolumab initiation. Relapse after autologous stem cell transplantation had occurred in all trial patients, and cohorts A, B and C were distinguished by prior brentuximab vedotin exposure. The trial cohort was composed of approximately 56 patients with relapsed/refractory classical Hodgkin lymphoma, for whom complete response, partial response or progressive disease was recorded as best overall response. Single-agent nivolumab was administered to trial patients in the multi-cohort phase II CheckMate 205 trial. An independent review committee assessed best overall response by applying the 2007 International Working Group response criteria. Trial PBMCs were obtained immediately prior to nivolumab initiation (C1D1) and on therapy at cycle 2 day 1 and cycle 4 day 1. Peripheral blood was collected in 8 mL Vacutainer Cell Preparation Tubes, from which PBMCs were isolated by centrifugation and then cryopreserved.

As for this clone: Its antigen is unknown. Per-nucleotide qualities are absent, and no much larger clonotype sits a single base away.

The sequences come from peripheral blood mononuclear cells (PBMCs), collected at baseline. The receptor was derived from a human donor with classical Hodgkin lymphoma. The chain couples TRBV28 to TRBJ1-5, and 7 junction bases match TRBD1. CDR3 reads: CASSFVAGGSDNQPQHF. The bases read TGTGCCAGCAGTTTTGTAGCAGGGGGATCCGACAATCAGCCCCAGCATTTT.